The 20 T cell receptor beta chains reported below all come from one sample, sequenced in a study of monozygotic twins with inflammatory bowel disease. TCRdb reprocessed the 5' RACE reads and reports one entry per CDR3 protein, with no DNA. Its table records under 150,000 distinct CDR3 sequences. Sequencing input: blood. The receptors originated from a human donor with ulcerative colitis or Crohn's disease, or a healthy co-twin of an affected twin (not recorded which).

This sequence joins TRBV5-1 and TRBJ2-1; TCRdb designates TRBD2, a call that cannot be tested without DNA. This CDR3 comprises 15 residues. Germline V lookup: CDR1 SGHRS, CDR2 YFSETQ. CDR3 amino acids: CASSLGLAMHNEQFF.

This chain connects TRBV13 to TRBJ2-1; TCRdb's assignment of TRBD1 cannot be checked, as there is no DNA. The CDR3 is made up of 15 amino acids. CDR1 is PRHDT and CDR2 is FYEKMQ in the germline V gene (reference sequence). The CDR3 protein is CASSLGQGGYNEQFF.

The chain has TRBV20-1 and TRBJ1-1. This CDR3 region has 12 residues. Germline assignment: CDR1 DFQATT and CDR2 SNEGSKA (reference sequence). CDR3 sequence reads: CSARGGIAEAFF.

V and J are TRBV5-6 and TRBJ2-5; TCRdb names TRBD1, which stays unverified in the absence of DNA. This CDR3 spans 15 amino acids. The germline V gene encodes CDR1 SGHDT and CDR2 YYEEEE. CDR3 loop: CASSLDPGIQETQYF.

V gene TRBV5-1 combines with J gene TRBJ2-1; TCRdb lists TRBD1, though no DNA is available to test this call. Germline CDR1 reads SGHRS; CDR2 reads YFSETQ. The CDR3 sequence is 16 residues long. The CDR3 sequence is CASSSRQVGQYNEQFF.

The chain links TRBV18 to TRBJ2-1; TCRdb's D call, TRBD2, is unchecked because there is no DNA. The CDR3 is 21 residues long. Germline V gene data show CDR1 as KGHSH and CDR2 as LQKENI. CDR3 sequence: CASSPPARRDLRFHHVGEQFF.

This chain links TRBV24-1 with TRBJ2-5; as DNA is missing, the TRBD1 call by TCRdb cannot be tested. From germline, CDR1 is KGHDR and CDR2 SFDVKD. CDR3 length: 13 residues. CDR3 residues: CATSVGGKETQYF.

The V call is TRBV27, the J call TRBJ2-7; TCRdb indicates TRBD1, and absent DNA this call remains unverified. Germline V gives CDR1 MNHEY, CDR2 SMNVEV (reference sequence). CDR3 size: 17 residues. The chain's CDR3 is CASQFTETPGFSHEQYF.

The rearrangement links TRBV20-1 to TRBJ1-1; absent DNA, TCRdb's TRBD1 call cannot be checked. This CDR3 is 14 amino acids long. CDR1 is DFQATT, CDR2 SNEGSKA, per germline (reference sequence). CDR3 sequence: CSAPRGFMNTEAFF.

The chain is built from TRBV4-1 and TRBJ2-2; checking the TCRdb D call of TRBD2 is not possible without DNA. The CDR3 extends over 17 amino acids. Germline V gives CDR1 MGHRA, CDR2 YSYEKL. This chain's CDR3 is CASKGTSGGQNTGELFF.

V usage is TRBV12-5 and J usage is TRBJ2-5; TCRdb selects TRBD2, and the lack of DNA leaves this call unchecked. Germline loops: CDR1 LGHNT, CDR2 FRNRAP. There are 15 residues in the CDR3. CDR3 region: CASGLGQSGGETQYF.

V usage is TRBV6-5 and J usage is TRBJ2-1; checking the TCRdb D call of TRBD1 is not possible without DNA. CDR1 and CDR2 (germline): MNHEY, SVGAGI. This CDR3 contains 15 residues. CDR3 loop: CASSLTSGQNNEQFF.

This chain links TRBV23-1 with TRBJ2-5; TCRdb designates TRBD1, a call that cannot be tested without DNA. TRBV23-1 is an ORF, and what it does is uncertain. The CDR3 length is 14 residues. This CDR3 reads CAPRGPGQGETQYF.

The chain has TRBV12-3 or TRBV12-4 and TRBJ2-7; absent DNA, TCRdb's TRBD1 call cannot be checked. The CDR3 totals 15 residues. The CDR3: CASSSPGRGSYEQYF.

This chain links TRBV7-6 with TRBJ1-4; TCRdb outputs TRBD1, but without DNA this stays unchecked. CDR3 length: 15 residues. Looked up from germline, CDR1 is SGHVS and CDR2 is FNYEAQ. This chain's CDR3 is CASSWTGSRGEKLFF.

J is TRBJ2-3 and V is TRBV9; there is no DNA to check the TCRdb D call of TRBD1. The length of the CDR3 is 17 residues. Germline V gene data show CDR1 as SGDLS and CDR2 as YYNGEE. The CDR3 region is CASSGGSRTGAADTQYF.

V usage is TRBV7-9 and J usage is TRBJ2-6. This CDR3 is 16 amino acids long. In germline, CDR1 is SEHNR, CDR2 FQNEAQ (reference sequence). The CDR3 is CASSLGDRRGANVLTF. The full variable domain, in which reference TRBV7-9 and TRBJ2-6 provide the parts outside the CDR3, is DTGVSQNPRHKITKRGQNVTFRCDPISEHNRLYWYRQTLGQGPEFLTYFQNEAQLEKSRLLSDRFSAERPKGSFSTLEIQRTEQGDSAMYLCASSLGDRRGANVLTFGAGSRLTVL.

The J gene is TRBJ2-7, the V gene TRBV12-3 or TRBV12-4; the D gene TCRdb calls, TRBD1, cannot be checked with no DNA. The CDR3 is made up of 14 amino acids. Here the CDR3 reads CASSRPGKQYEQYF.

The chain has TRBV5-1 and TRBJ2-1. Germline V CDR1 and CDR2: SGHRS, YFSETQ. There are 14 residues in the CDR3. This chain's CDR3 is CASSLARTVNEQFF. The full variable domain, with the rest looked up from reference TRBV5-1 and TRBJ2-1, is KAGVTQTPRYLIKTRGQQVTLSCSPISGHRSVSWYQQTPGQGLQFLFEYFSETQRNKGNFPGRFSGRQFSNSRSEMNVSTLELGDSALYLCASSLARTVNEQFFGPGTRLTVL.

The rearrangement uses TRBV6-5 and TRBJ2-1; TCRdb returns TRBD2, unconfirmable since there is no DNA. The CDR3 spans 15 residues. Germline V CDR1 and CDR2: MNHEY, SVGAGI. CDR3 in amino acids: CASSYAAGGRNEQFF.